This TCR beta chain was identified in a study of T-cell memory formation after mild COVID-19. Trimming took 4 bases from V and 3 from J; bases not matched to a gene: 3. The length of the CDR3 is 13 residues. 5'RACE with constant-segment primers built TCRalpha and TCRbeta cDNA libraries with UMIs. TCRdb recomputed calls from the 5' RACE reads with MiXCR, one row per CDR3 protein. The table shows about 430,000 distinct CDR3 sequences, with roughly 18% occurring only once. This TCR derives from a man aged 18 to 30 who had mild COVID-19 (a few samples of this study predate the infection). Cell type and time point are not known. The rearrangement joins TRBV23-1 to TRBJ2-7; 7 bases map to TRBD1. TRBV23-1 is an ORF, and what it does is uncertain. The source material was PBMCs or a T cell subset sorted from them (not recorded which). CDR3 sequence reads: CASSRTGCYEQYV. The CDR3, as DNA: TGCGCCAGCAGTCGGACAGGCTGCTACGAGCAGTACGTC.